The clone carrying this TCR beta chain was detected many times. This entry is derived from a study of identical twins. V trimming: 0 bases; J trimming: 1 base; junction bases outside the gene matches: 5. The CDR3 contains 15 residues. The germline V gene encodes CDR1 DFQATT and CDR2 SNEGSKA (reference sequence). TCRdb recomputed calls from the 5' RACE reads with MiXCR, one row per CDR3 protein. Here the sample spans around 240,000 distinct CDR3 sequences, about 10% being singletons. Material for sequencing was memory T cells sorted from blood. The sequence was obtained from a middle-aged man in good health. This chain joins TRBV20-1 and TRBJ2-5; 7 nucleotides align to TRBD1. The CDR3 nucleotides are TGCAGTGCTAGAGATTTTGACAGGGTCCAAGAGACCCAGTACTTC. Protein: CSARDFDRVQETQYF.